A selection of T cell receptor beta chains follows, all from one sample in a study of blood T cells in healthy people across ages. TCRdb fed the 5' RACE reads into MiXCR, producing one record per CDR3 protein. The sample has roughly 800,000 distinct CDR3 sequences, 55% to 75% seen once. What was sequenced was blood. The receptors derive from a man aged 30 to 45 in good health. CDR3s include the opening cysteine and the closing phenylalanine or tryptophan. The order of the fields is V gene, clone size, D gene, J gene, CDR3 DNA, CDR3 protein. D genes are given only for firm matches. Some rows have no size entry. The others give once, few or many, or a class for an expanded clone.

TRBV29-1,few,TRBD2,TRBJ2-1,TGCAGCGTTGGGACTAGCGGGAGCGGGCATGAGCAGTTCTTC,CSVGTSGSGHEQFF
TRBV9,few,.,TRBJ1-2,TGTGCCAGCAGCGTAGGGGTGCCCGGGCCTGATCGGGAGAACTATGGCTACACCTTC,CASSVGVPGPDRENYGYTF
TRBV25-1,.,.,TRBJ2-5,TGTGCCAGCAGTGGATCAGGAAGATGGGAGACCCAGTACTTC,CASSGSGRWETQYF
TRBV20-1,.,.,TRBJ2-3,TGCAGTGCTAGTAGGGCGGGGTTCACAGATACGCAGTATTTT,CSASRAGFTDTQYF
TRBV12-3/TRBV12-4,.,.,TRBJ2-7,TGTGCCAGCAGTTTTGATAGGGCCACCTACGAGCAGTACTTC,CASSFDRATYEQYF
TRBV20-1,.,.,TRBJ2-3,TGCAGTGCTAGGGAAATTATCACAGATACGCAGTATTTT,CSAREIITDTQYF
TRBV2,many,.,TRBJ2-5,TGTGCCAGCAGTGCCGGGGGGCGCGCATTGGGAGAGACCCAGTACTTC,CASSAGGRALGETQYF
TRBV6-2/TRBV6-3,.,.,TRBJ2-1,TGTGCCAGCTTCCCTGCGGGAACCTACAATGAGCAGTTCTTC,CASFPAGTYNEQFF
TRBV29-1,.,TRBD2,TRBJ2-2,TGCAGCGTTGAATGGCGGGAGCTGAACACCGGGGAGCTGTTTTTT,CSVEWRELNTGELFF
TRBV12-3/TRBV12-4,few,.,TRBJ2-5,TGTGCCAGCAGCCCCCGTAGCCAGGGCTCAGGGACCCAGTACTTC,CASSPRSQGSGTQYF
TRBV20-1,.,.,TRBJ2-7,TGCAGTGCTACCCTCGAGACCCACGAGCAGTACTTC,CSATLETHEQYF
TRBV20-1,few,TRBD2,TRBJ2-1,TGCAGTGCTAGAATTGGACTAGCGGGGCGTGAGCAGTTCTTC,CSARIGLAGREQFF
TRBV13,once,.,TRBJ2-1,TGTGCCAGCAGCGAACAGGGACGGGGCGAGCAGTTCTTC,CASSEQGRGEQFF
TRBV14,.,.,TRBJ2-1,TGTGCCAGCAGCCCCTTGCCCCCAGGGAATGAGCAGTTCTTC,CASSPLPPGNEQFF
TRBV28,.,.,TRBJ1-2,TGTGCCACCACCCGGGGACTGGGATATGGCTACACCTTC,CATTRGLGYGYTF
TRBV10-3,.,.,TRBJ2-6,TGTGCCATCAGTGATACAGGCGAGCCTGGGGCCAACGTCCTGACTTTC,CAISDTGEPGANVLTF
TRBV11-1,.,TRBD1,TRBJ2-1,TGTGCCAGCAGCTTCGGGCAGGGGGTAAACAATGAGCAGTTCTTC,CASSFGQGVNNEQFF
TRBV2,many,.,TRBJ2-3,TGTGCCAGCGGGACCGGAGGAACAGATACGCAGTATTTT,CASGTGGTDTQYF
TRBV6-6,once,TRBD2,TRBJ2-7,TGTGCCAGCAGTTACGATGCAGCGGGAGGGGTCGAGCAGTACTTC,CASSYDAAGGVEQYF
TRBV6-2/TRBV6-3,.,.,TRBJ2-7,TGTGCCAGCAGCCCTTACCGGGAGCCTTACGAGCAGTACTTC,CASSPYREPYEQYF
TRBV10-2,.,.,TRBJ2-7,TGCGCCAGCACCGAAAATGCCCCATGGGCTTCCGACGAGCAGTACTTC,CASTENAPWASDEQYF
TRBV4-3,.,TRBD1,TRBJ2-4,TGCGCCAGCAGCCAAGATTTCGGACAGGGCCCAAACATTCAGTACTTC,CASSQDFGQGPNIQYF
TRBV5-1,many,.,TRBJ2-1,TGCGCCAGCAGAGACAGCTACAATGAGCAGTTCTTC,CASRDSYNEQFF
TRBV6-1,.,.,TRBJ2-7,TGTGCCAGTTATCCATCCCCCAATGAGCAGTACTTC,CASYPSPNEQYF
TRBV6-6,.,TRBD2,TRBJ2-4,TGTGCCAGCAGGCCAAGCGGGAACCAGGACATTCAGTACTTC,CASRPSGNQDIQYF
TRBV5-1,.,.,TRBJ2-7,TGCGCCAGCAGCAAACACAAGAGGGGGGAGTTAACATTCTACGAGCAGTACTTC,CASSKHKRGELTFYEQYF
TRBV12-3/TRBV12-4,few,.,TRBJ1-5,TGTGCCAGCAGTTTTTCACAGTTAAATCAGCCCCAGCATTTT,CASSFSQLNQPQHF
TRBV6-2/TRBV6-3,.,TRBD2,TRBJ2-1,TGTGCCAGCAGGCTAGCGGGGGGGCGAGGATACAATGAGCAGTTCTTC,CASRLAGGRGYNEQFF
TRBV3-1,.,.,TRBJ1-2,TGCGCCAGCAGCCAAGCGGTCAGGGGTTATGGCTACACCTTC,CASSQAVRGYGYTF
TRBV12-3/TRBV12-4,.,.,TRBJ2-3,TGTGCCAGCAAACGGCTCCCCCGTTCGGAGGATACGCAGTATTTT,CASKRLPRSEDTQYF
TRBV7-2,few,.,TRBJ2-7,TGTGCCAGCACCCTTTCCCACGAGCAGTACTTC,CASTLSHEQYF
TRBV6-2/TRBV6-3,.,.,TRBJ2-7,TGTGCCAGCAGCCGAGGCCCAGGTGGGTCCTTCGACGAGCAGTACTTC,CASSRGPGGSFDEQYF
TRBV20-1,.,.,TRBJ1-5,TGCAGTGCTAGAGATTGGCAGTCTAGCAATCAGCCCCAGCATTTT,CSARDWQSSNQPQHF
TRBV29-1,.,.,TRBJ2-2,TGCAGCGTTGATGGGGGGGCACGGGCCGGGGAGCTGTTTTTT,CSVDGGARAGELFF
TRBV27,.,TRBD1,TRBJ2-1,TGTGCCAGCAGTGACCGGGACAGGGGAATCTACAATGAGCAGTTCTTC,CASSDRDRGIYNEQFF
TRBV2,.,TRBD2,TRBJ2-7,TGTGCCAGCAGTGAACGGACTAGCGCATACAATGAGCAGTACTTC,CASSERTSAYNEQYF
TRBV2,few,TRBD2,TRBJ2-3,TGTGCCAGCACCAGACTAGCGGGGGAGGCAGATACGCAGTATTTT,CASTRLAGEADTQYF
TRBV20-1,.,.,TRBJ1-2,TGCAGTGCCCTACGGGGGAATGGCTACACCTTC,CSALRGNGYTF
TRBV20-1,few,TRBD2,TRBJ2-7,TGCAGTGCTAGAGATCCGGGGCCGTCGACTAGCGGGATATACGAGCAGTACTTC,CSARDPGPSTSGIYEQYF
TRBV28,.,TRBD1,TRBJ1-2,TGTGCCAGCAGCTACGGGACAGTACTACTCTATGGCTACACCTTC,CASSYGTVLLYGYTF
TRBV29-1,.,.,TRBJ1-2,TGCAGCGTTGAAGATCAGATAGTAAATGGCTACACCTTC,CSVEDQIVNGYTF
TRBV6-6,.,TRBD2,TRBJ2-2,TGTGCCAGCAGTTCTAGCGGGGGGGACACCGGGGAGCTGTTTTTT,CASSSSGGDTGELFF
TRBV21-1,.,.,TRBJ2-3,TGTGCCAGCAGCACCCAGTGCCCGGAGGGACTAGCGGGGAGGCCCGGCACAGATACGCAGTATTTT,CASSTQCPEGLAGRPGTDTQYF
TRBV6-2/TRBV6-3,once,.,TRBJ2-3,TGTGCCAGCATCAACCCTGGTTATCAAGGGCCAGATACGCAGTATTTT,CASINPGYQGPDTQYF
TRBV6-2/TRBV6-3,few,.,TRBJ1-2,TGTGCCAGCAGTTACTCTGACTCGGGGAGCGGCTACACCTTC,CASSYSDSGSGYTF
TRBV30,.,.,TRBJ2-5,TGTGCCTGGAGTCGGGACCAGAGAGAGACCCAGTACTTC,CAWSRDQRETQYF
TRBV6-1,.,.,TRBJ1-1,TGTGCCAGCGATACAGGGTATGTGAACACTGAAGCTTTCTTT,CASDTGYVNTEAFF